This passage covers 27 T cell receptor beta chains from one sample sequenced in a study of T cell clonality in common variable immunodeficiency. The study, taken as a whole, reports: In common variable immunodeficiency, TCR beta chains reportedly carried fewer deletions and N-nucleotide insertions.

TCRdb's copy holds only in-frame clones and misses some; the assay was immunoSEQ multiplex PCR. The repertoire consists of about 32,000 clones, none detected only once. No antigen has been identified for these receptors. Specimen: peripheral blood mononuclear cells. These receptors were collected from a human donor with common variable immunodeficiency.

This clone appeared many times. Read sequence stops 3 residues before the CDR3 end, and the germline J gene provides the missing end. The V and J genes are TRBV29-1 and TRBJ1-2; D remains unclear. Germline loops: CDR1 SQVTM, CDR2 ANQGSEA. The CDR3 length is 14 residues. V shed 5 bases and J shed 3 bases, with 16 bases lying between them. The CDR3 loop reads CSVRRQDIHYGYTF. The part of the CDR3 DNA that was read is TGCAGCGTTCGTCGGCAGGATATTCACTATGGC.

This clone was found a few times. The read terminates 3 residues before the CDR3 end, so the remaining end is supplied by the germline J gene. The J gene is TRBJ1-5, the V gene TRBV2; D might be TRBD1 (6 bases). The CDR3 sequence is 13 residues long. In germline, CDR1 is SNHLY, CDR2 FYNNEI. V shed 4 bases and J shed 3 bases, with 7 bases lying between them. The sequenced CDR3 bases are TGTGCCAGCAGTGGACAGGACAATCAGCCC. This codes for CASSGQDNQP. The CDR3 as a whole reads CASSGQDNQPQHF.

This clone was seen ten or more times. The read terminates 3 residues ahead of where the CDR3 ends, so the germline J gene completes it. The rearrangement joins TRBV5-1 to TRBJ1-4; D unresolved. Per the germline V gene, CDR1 is SGHRS and CDR2 is YFSETQ. The CDR3 loop spans 14 amino acids. Deletions cut 0 bases from V and 8 bases from J, with 11 bases between. The CDR3 spells CASSLGGIGEKLFF. The DNA read from the CDR3 is TGCGCCAGCAGCTTGGGCGGGATCGGGGAAAAA.

This clone was counted ten times or more. The read finishes 3 residues shy of the CDR3 end, and the germline J gene is used to complete it. This chain connects TRBV2 to TRBJ2-3, with 11 bases fitting TRBD2. Germline CDR1 and CDR2: SNHLY and FYNNEI. J gave up 4 bases and V 7 bases, and 13 bases lay outside the gene matches. This CDR3 comprises 17 residues. CDR3 residues: CASTLNLAGGRADTQYF. The part of the CDR3 DNA that was read is TGTGCCAGCACGCTAAACCTAGCGGGGGGTCGTGCAGATACG.

A note on this clone: The CDR3 end falls 3 residues outside the read, so it is completed with the germline J gene. The chain has TRBV18 and TRBJ2-5; D perhaps matches TRBD1 (6 bases). The germline V gene encodes CDR1 KGHSH and CDR2 LQKENI. The CDR3 has 15 amino acids. Deletions cut 2 bases from V and 2 bases from J, with 12 bases between. Incomplete CDR3 DNA: TGTGCCAGCTCACCATCAACAGGGAAACAAGAGACC. This encodes CASSPSTGKQET. The full CDR3 is CASSPSTGKQETQYF.

The table lists this clone with a few counts. The read comes to an end 3 residues before the CDR3 does, leaving the germline J gene to fill in the end. V is TRBV5-6 and J is TRBJ1-2; D is undetermined. The CDR3 runs 14 residues. The V and J ends lost 6 bases and 4 bases respectively, with 16 bases between them. Per the germline V gene, CDR1 is SGHDT and CDR2 is YYEEEE. CDR3 residues: CASTLPRGSYGYTF. Incomplete CDR3 DNA: TGTGCCAGCACCCTTCCCCGCGGTTCCTATGGC. The full variable domain, its missing parts supplied by reference TRBV5-6 and TRBJ1-2, is DAGVTQSPTHLIKTRGQQVTLRCSPKSGHDTVSWYQQALGQGPQFIFQYYEEEERQRGNFPDRFSGHQFPNYSSELNVNALLLGDSALYLCASTLPRGSYGYTFGSGTRLTVV.

With regard to this clone: The read falls 3 residues short of the CDR3 end, and the missing part is taken from the germline J gene. The chain recombines TRBV6-2 or TRBV6-3 with TRBJ2-7, with TRBD1 matching over 9 bases. J gave up 2 bases and V 5 bases, and 7 bases lay outside the gene matches. The CDR3 is made up of 15 amino acids. From germline, CDR1 is MNHEY and CDR2 SVGEGT. CDR3 amino acids: CASSLFGTGTYEQYF. The CDR3 bases that were read are TGTGCCAGCAGTCTCTTTGGGACAGGGACCTACGAG.

About this clone itself: Coverage ceases 3 residues before the CDR3 finishes, and the germline J gene fills in the end. This rearrangement joins TRBV20-1 to TRBJ2-7, with D possibly matching TRBD1 (6 bases). Trimming took off 3 bases at V and 5 bases at J, with 11 bases between the two ends. The CDR3 covers 12 residues. CDR1 and CDR2 from the germline V gene are DFQATT and SNEGSKA (reference sequence). CDR3 in amino acids: CSASDRTHEQYF. The sequenced part of the CDR3 DNA is TGCAGTGCTAGCGACAGGACCCACGAG.

A few counts support this clone. The CDR3 goes on 3 residues after the read ends, and that part is filled in from the germline J gene. The V call is TRBV18, the J call TRBJ1-2, with a tentative D call TRBD1 (5 bases). Germline assignment: CDR1 KGHSH and CDR2 LQKENI. This CDR3 region has 14 residues. The CDR3 region is CASSPSGEINGYTF. The CDR3 DNA, read in part, is TGTGCCAGCTCACCCTCGGGGGAAATCAACGGC.

This clone was counted a few times. Read data end 3 residues before the CDR3 end; the end is taken from the germline J gene. The chain has TRBV19 and TRBJ2-6, with D possibly matching TRBD1 (5 bases). CDR1 and CDR2 from the germline V gene are LNHDA and SQIVND (reference sequence). The CDR3 contains 18 residues. The germline V and J ends were trimmed by 1 base and 2 bases, with 15 bases remaining between them. CDR3 DNA, as far as it was read: TGTGCCAGTAGTATAGGGGGCAGGGTCCATCCTGGGGCCAACGTC. It specifies CASSIGGRVHPGANV. The full CDR3 protein reads CASSIGGRVHPGANVLTF.

This clone was found a few times. The read finishes 3 residues shy of the CDR3 end, and the germline J gene is used to complete it. V and J are TRBV7-2 and TRBJ1-2; TRBD1 matches at 9 bases. V lost 5 bases, J lost 2 bases, and 6 bases stayed unmatched. CDR1 is SGHTA and CDR2 is FQGNSA in the germline V gene. This CDR3 has 15 residues. This CDR3 reads CASSRDRARNYGYTF. The covered CDR3 bases are TGTGCCAGCAGCCGGGACAGGGCTAGGAACTATGGC.

About this clone: The read terminates 3 residues ahead of where the CDR3 ends, so the germline J gene completes it. This rearrangement joins TRBV19 to TRBJ1-1, with TRBD1 matching over 7 bases. From germline, CDR1 is LNHDA and CDR2 SQIVND (reference sequence). After removal of 3 bases from V and 5 bases from J, the junction contained 12 bases not matched to a gene. The CDR3 is 16 amino acids. CDR3 sequence: CASSIGSTGKRTEAFF. Partial CDR3 DNA: TGTGCCAGTAGTATCGGATCGACAGGGAAAAGGACTGAA.

This clone has a count of ten or more. The read ends 3 residues before the CDR3 terminus; that terminus is restored from the germline J gene. The genes are TRBV10-3 and TRBJ1-4; maybe TRBD1 (5 bases). V shed 8 bases and J shed 8 bases, with 15 bases lying between them. Germline V gives CDR1 ENHRY, CDR2 SYGVKD. The CDR3 is 13 residues long. The chain's CDR3 is CAIRGDSDEKLFF. The part of the CDR3 DNA that was read is TGTGCCATCCGCGGGGACTCAGACGAAAAA.

In the case of this clone: The read halts 3 residues ahead of the CDR3 end, with the missing end drawn from the germline J gene. The rearrangement links TRBV7-2 to TRBJ1-1, with 7 nucleotides matching TRBD1. The CDR3 runs to 15 residues. Germline values: CDR1 SGHTA, CDR2 FQGNSA. The chain's CDR3 is CASSPVGQPLSKAFF. CDR3 DNA (partial): TGTGCCAGCAGCCCGGTGGGACAGCCCCTATCGAAA.

With respect to this clone: The read ends 3 residues early relative to the CDR3; the germline J gene fills the gap. The chain uses TRBV30 and TRBJ1-1, with TRBD1 as a possible D gene (5 bases). Looked up from germline, CDR1 is GTSNPN and CDR2 is SVGIG (reference sequence). The V end lost 3 bases, the J end lost 4 bases, and 12 bases lay between the germline ends. The CDR3 consists of 13 residues. The CDR3 bases that were read are TGTGCCTGGAGGGGGGGTGGAGGCACTGAA. Residues: CAWRGGGGTE. The whole CDR3 region reads CAWRGGGGTEAFF.

In its sample, this clone ranks as medium-sized. This chain's CDR3 is CSAASITDTQYF. Incomplete CDR3 DNA: TGCAGTGCCGCGTCAATCACGGATACG. The V call is TRBV20-1, the J call TRBJ2-3, with unresolved D. The sequenced fragment ends 3 residues before the CDR3 boundary, so the rest is inferred from the germline J gene. CDR1 DFQATT and CDR2 SNEGSKA come from the germline V gene (reference sequence). Trimming stripped 6 bases from V and 6 bases from J, with 13 bases between. CDR3 length: 12 amino acids.

This clone has a handful of counts. The read halts 3 residues ahead of the CDR3 end, with the missing end drawn from the germline J gene. V usage is TRBV6-2 or TRBV6-3 and J usage is TRBJ2-7; 7 positions match TRBD1. This CDR3 has 12 residues. The germline gives CDR1 MNHEY, CDR2 SVGEGT. V was pared by 4 bases and J by 6 bases, with 3 bases of the junction left unmatched. The CDR3 DNA, read in part, is TGTGCCAGCAGTTTTTACAGGGGCGAG. It encodes CASSFYRGE. The CDR3, in full, reads CASSFYRGEQYF.

This clone was counted ten times or more. The CDR3 end falls 3 residues outside the read, so it is completed with the germline J gene. The rearrangement joins TRBV12-3 or TRBV12-4 to TRBJ1-6; D gene uncertain. V shed 1 base and J shed 9 bases, with 19 bases lying between them. The CDR3 consists of 17 residues. The CDR3 DNA, read in part, is TGTGCCAGCAGTTTAGGTCTGGCGGGGTCATTAGGTTCACCC. Protein product: CASSLGLAGSLGSP. The complete CDR3 sequence is CASSLGLAGSLGSPLHF.

This clone was seen repeatedly, ten times or more. The read ends 3 residues shy of where the CDR3 ends; the end is completed using the germline J gene. This sequence joins TRBV6-1 and TRBJ1-2; 8 bases agree with TRBD1. Trimming cost V 4 bases and J 0 bases; bases outside gene matches: 4. The CDR3 sequence is 15 residues long. CDR1 and CDR2 (germline): MNHNS, SASEGT. The CDR3 loop is CASSGDRGANYGYTF. Partial CDR3 DNA: TGTGCCAGCAGTGGCGACAGGGGTGCTAACTATGGC.

The CDR3 loop is CASSRGPGQTLYQETQYF. The sequenced CDR3 bases are TGTGCCAGCTCACGGGGTCCGGGACAGACCTTGTACCAAGAGACC. The chain uses TRBV18 and TRBJ2-5; 7 bases align to TRBD1. The CDR3 end falls 3 residues outside the read, so it is completed with the germline J gene. The germline CDR1 and CDR2 sequences are KGHSH and LQKENI. The trim removed 4 bases at V and 0 bases at J, leaving 14 bases unmatched. The CDR3 length is 18 residues.

This clone was seen a few times. The read ends 3 residues before the CDR3 terminus; that terminus is restored from the germline J gene. V gene TRBV30 combines with J gene TRBJ2-6; the D gene is possibly TRBD2 (6 bases). The germline V gene has CDR1 GTSNPN and CDR2 SVGIG (reference sequence). This CDR3 has 17 amino acids. The V end lost 2 bases, the J end lost 0 bases, and 14 bases lay between the germline ends. The chain's CDR3 is CAWSSGLGDSGANVLTF. The CDR3 bases that were read are TGTGCCTGGAGTTCGGGACTTGGAGACTCTGGGGCCAACGTC.

As regards this clone: The read falls 3 residues short of the CDR3 end, and the missing part is taken from the germline J gene. This chain joins TRBV6-2 or TRBV6-3 and TRBJ1-1; D may be TRBD1 (6 bases). V was cut by 4 bases and J by 1 base, with 19 bases left in between. CDR3 length: 17 residues. The germline gives CDR1 MNHEY, CDR2 SVGEGT. Partial CDR3 DNA: TGTGCCAGCAGTTCGAAATACTTAGACAGGAGGAACACTGAA. This encodes CASSSKYLDRRNTE. The entire CDR3 protein reads CASSSKYLDRRNTEAFF.

This clone was seen more than once but under ten times. The DNA ends 3 residues before the CDR3 does, and the rest of the CDR3 is filled in from the germline J gene. V gene TRBV19 combines with J gene TRBJ1-4, with 11 bases lining up with TRBD1. The CDR3 has 15 residues. The germline CDR1 and CDR2 sequences are LNHDA and SQIVND (reference sequence). Losses at the gene ends were 5 bases for V and 5 bases for J; bases not matched to a gene: 4. The CDR3 sequence: CASSPRTGGNEKLFF. CDR3 DNA (partial): TGTGCCAGTAGTCCCCGGACAGGGGGCAATGAAAAA.

This clone has more than one count but fewer than ten. The read gets to within 3 residues of the CDR3 end, and the germline J gene fills in the rest. The chain couples TRBV6-4 to TRBJ1-2; TRBD1 matches 7 bases. Germline loops: CDR1 MRHNA, CDR2 SNTAGT. The CDR3 consists of 14 residues. V lost 4 bases, J lost 4 bases, and 6 bases stayed unmatched. The sequenced CDR3 bases are TGTGCCAGCAGTGCACGGCCAGGGGGCTATGGC. Protein sequence: CASSARPGGYG. The complete CDR3 reads CASSARPGGYGYTF.

This clone was seen a handful of times. The CDR3 end lies 3 residues beyond the end of the read and is filled in from the germline J gene. The gene calls are TRBV7-2 and TRBJ2-2; D is undetermined. Germline loops: CDR1 SGHTA, CDR2 FQGNSA. V lost 1 base to trimming and J lost 7 bases, with 13 bases between them. The CDR3 loop spans 15 amino acids. Partial CDR3 DNA: TGTGCCAGCAGCTTAGGGTCAGGCCGGAGCGGGGAG. It specifies CASSLGSGRSGE. In full, the CDR3 reads CASSLGSGRSGELFF.

By share, this clone ranks as medium-sized. The read gets to within 3 residues of the CDR3 end, and the germline J gene fills in the rest. The V and J genes are TRBV19 and TRBJ2-7; a weak D match, TRBD1 (6 bases). The V gene lost 6 bases and the J gene lost 0 bases, with 12 bases spanning the gap. There are 14 residues in the CDR3. Per the germline V gene, CDR1 is LNHDA and CDR2 is SQIVND (reference sequence). The CDR3 loop reads CASRRQAGSYEQYF. The sequenced CDR3 bases are TGTGCCAGTAGACGACAGGCTGGCTCCTACGAG.

This clone was seen a few times. The CDR3 is cut off 3 residues early in the read; its end comes from the germline J gene. The chain joins TRBV5-1 to TRBJ1-1, with D possibly being TRBD1 (5 bases). The ends were cut back, 3 bases at V and 4 bases at J, with 19 bases in the middle. In germline, CDR1 is SGHRS, CDR2 YFSETQ. There are 16 residues in the CDR3. The DNA read from the CDR3 is TGCGCCAGCAGCTCTTTAAAGACAGCCCACTTCACTGAA. Translation gives CASSSLKTAHFTE. The full CDR3 reads CASSSLKTAHFTEAFF.